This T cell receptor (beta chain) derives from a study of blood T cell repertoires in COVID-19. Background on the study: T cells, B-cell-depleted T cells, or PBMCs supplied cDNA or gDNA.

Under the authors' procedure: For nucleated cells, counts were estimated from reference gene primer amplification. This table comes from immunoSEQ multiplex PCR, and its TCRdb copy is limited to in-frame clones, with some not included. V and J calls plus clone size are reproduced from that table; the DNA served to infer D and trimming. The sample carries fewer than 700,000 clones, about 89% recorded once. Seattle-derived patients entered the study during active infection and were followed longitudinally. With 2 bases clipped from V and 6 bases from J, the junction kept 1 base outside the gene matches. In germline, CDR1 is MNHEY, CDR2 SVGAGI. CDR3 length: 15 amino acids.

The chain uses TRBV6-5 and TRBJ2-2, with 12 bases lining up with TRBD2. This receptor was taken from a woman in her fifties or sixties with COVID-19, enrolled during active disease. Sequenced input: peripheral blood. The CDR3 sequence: CASSYGLAGSGELFF. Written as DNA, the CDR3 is TGTGCCAGCAGTTACGGACTAGCGGGGTCCGGGGAGCTGTTTTTT.